This T cell receptor beta chain was profiled in a study of cytomegalovirus exposure and HLA in healthy donors. Study observations and caveats: Accounts indicate the classifier identified cytomegalovirus status with strong specificity and sensitivity. Later genetic work tied a missense DCLRE1C variant to beta-chain V and J trimming. A highly shared variant cluster was judged a likely technical artifact.

This CDR3 is 16 amino acids long. CDR1 is SEHNR, CDR2 FQNEAQ, per germline (reference sequence). On this clone: Antigen: not known. Germline is not matched at one junction end, which may reflect a read error.

Both 60 Vbeta primers and 13 Jbeta primers went into the PCR. Sequencing used immunoSEQ multiplex PCR; TCRdb keeps in-frame clones, though not all of them. This sample has just over 200,000 clones, with around 64% found just once. The rearrangement uses TRBV7-9 and TRBJ1-2; 7 nucleotides match TRBD1. This TCR was sampled from a man in his forties in good health and CMV-seropositive. Sequenced input: PBMCs. CDR3 bases: TGTTCCAGCAGCTTAGAGGGACAGCTAGCTAACTATGGCTACACCTTC. This codes for CSSSLEGQLANYGYTF.